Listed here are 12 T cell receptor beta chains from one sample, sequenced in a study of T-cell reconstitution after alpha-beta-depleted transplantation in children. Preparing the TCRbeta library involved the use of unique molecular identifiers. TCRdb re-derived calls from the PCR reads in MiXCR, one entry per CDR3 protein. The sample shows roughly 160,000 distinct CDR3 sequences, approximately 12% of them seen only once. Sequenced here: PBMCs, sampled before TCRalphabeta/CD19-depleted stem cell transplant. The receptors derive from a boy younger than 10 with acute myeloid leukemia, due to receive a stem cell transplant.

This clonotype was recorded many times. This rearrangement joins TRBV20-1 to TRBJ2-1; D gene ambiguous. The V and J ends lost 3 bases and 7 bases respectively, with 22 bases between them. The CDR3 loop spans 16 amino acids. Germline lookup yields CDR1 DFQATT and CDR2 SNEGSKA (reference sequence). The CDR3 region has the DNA TGCAGTGCTAGGGTCCCCAGCGAGCTACCTACAAATGAGCAGTTCTTC. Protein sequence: CSARVPSELPTNEQFF.

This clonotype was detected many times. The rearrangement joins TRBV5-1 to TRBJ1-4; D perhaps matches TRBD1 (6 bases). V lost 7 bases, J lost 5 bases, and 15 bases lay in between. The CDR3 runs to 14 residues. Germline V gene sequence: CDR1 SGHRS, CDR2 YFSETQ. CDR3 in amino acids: CASRRDTWNEKLFF. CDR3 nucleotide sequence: TGCGCCAGCCGCCGGGACACCTGGAATGAAAAACTGTTTTTT.

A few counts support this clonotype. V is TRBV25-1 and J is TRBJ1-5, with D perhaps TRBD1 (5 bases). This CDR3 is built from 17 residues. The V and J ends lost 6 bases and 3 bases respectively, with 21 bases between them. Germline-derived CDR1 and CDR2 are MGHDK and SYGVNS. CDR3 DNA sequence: TGTGCCAGCAGACCCCGGCGACCGGGACTACACAATCAGCCCCAGCATTTT. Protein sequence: CASRPRRPGLHNQPQHF.

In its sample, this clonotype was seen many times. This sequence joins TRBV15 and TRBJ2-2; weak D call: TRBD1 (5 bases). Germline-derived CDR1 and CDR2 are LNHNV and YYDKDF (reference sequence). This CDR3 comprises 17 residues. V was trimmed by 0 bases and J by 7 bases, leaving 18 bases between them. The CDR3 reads CATSRDPRQGVNGELFF. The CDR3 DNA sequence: TGTGCCACCAGCAGAGATCCCCGGCAGGGTGTAAACGGGGAGCTGTTTTTT.

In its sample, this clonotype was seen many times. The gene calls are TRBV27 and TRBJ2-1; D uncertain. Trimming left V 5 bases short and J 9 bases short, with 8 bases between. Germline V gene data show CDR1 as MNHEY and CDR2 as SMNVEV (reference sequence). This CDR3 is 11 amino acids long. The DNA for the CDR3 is TGTGCCAGCAGTGCCGGAGTTGAGCAGTTCTTC. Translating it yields CASSAGVEQFF.

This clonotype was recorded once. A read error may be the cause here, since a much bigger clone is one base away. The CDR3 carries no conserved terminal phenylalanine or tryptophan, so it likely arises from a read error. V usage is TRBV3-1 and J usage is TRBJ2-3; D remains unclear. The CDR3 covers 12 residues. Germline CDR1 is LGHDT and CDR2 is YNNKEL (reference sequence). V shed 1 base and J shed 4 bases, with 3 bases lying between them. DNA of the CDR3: TGTGCCAGCAGCCAAGTTTCAGATACGCAGTATCTT. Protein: CASSQVSDTQYL.

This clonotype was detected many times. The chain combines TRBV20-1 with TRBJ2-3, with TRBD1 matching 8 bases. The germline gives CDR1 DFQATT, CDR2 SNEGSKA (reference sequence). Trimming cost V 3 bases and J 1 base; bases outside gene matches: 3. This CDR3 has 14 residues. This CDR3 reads CSARGTGGTDTQYF. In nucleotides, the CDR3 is TGCAGTGCTAGGGGGACAGGCGGCACAGATACGCAGTATTTT.

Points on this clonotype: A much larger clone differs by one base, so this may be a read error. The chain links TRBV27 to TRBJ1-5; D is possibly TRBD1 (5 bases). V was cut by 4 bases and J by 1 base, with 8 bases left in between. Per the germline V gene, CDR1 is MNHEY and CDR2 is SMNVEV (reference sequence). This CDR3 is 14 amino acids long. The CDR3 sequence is CASSSEGSNQPQHF. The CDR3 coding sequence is TGTGCCAGCAGTTCAGAGGGGAGCAATCAGCCCCAGCATTTT.

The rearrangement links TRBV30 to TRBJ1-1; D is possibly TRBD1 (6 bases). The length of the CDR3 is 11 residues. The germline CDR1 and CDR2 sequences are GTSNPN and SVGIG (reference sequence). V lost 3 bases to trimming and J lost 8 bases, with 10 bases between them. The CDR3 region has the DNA TGTGCCTGGAGGGCTGACAGGGAAGCTTTCTTT. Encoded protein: CAWRADREAFF.

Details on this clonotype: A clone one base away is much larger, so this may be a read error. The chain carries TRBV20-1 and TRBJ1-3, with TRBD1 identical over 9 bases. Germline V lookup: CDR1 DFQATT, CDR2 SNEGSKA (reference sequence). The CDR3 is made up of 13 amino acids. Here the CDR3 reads CNARDRAGNTIYF. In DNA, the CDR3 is TGCAATGCTCGGGACAGGGCTGGAAACACCATATATTTT.

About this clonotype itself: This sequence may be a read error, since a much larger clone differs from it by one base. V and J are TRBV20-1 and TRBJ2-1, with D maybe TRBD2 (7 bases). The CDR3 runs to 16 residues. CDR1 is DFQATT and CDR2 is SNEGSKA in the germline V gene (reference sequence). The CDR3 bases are TGCAGTGCTGGATCCGGTCGGGGGGCCTCCCACAATGAGCAGTTCTTC. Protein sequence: CSAGSGRGASHNEQFF.

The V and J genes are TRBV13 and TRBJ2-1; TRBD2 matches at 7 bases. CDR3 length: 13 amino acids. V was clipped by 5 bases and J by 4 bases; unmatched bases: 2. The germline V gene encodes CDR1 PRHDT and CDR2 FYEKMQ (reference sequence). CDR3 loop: CASSQRGYNEQFF. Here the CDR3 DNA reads TGTGCCAGCAGCCAGCGGGGATACAATGAGCAGTTCTTC.